These 27 T cell receptor beta chains share one sample of origin, sequenced in a study of T-cell reconstitution after alpha-beta-depleted transplantation in children. It was with unique molecular identifiers that the TCRbeta library was prepared. TCRdb processed the PCR reads anew with MiXCR; each CDR3 protein has one entry. This table holds around 400,000 distinct CDR3 sequences, about a tenth found once. Here the sequenced sample was PBMCs from the stem cell graft donor, taken from the stem cell graft. The source is a human donor who donated a stem cell graft to a child with acute myeloid leukemia.

V usage is TRBV6-5 and J usage is TRBJ2-7, with D hard to call. Germline lookup yields CDR1 MNHEY and CDR2 SVGAGI. The CDR3 is 14 amino acids. V was pared by 0 bases and J by 2 bases, with 8 bases between. CDR3 in amino acids: CASSYSEATYEQYF. CDR3 nucleotide sequence: TGTGCCAGCAGTTACTCCGAGGCCACCTACGAGCAGTACTTC.

This clonotype was picked up a small number of times. CDR3 amino acids: CASSSRTTIYEQYV. The CDR3 DNA reads TGTGCCAGCAGCTCCAGGACTACAATCTACGAGCAGTACGTC. The chain has TRBV5-5 and TRBJ2-7, with D possibly being TRBD2 (6 bases). V was shortened by 3 bases and J by 3 bases, with 13 bases between the two germline ends. CDR1 is SGHKS, CDR2 YYEKEE, per germline (reference sequence). The CDR3 is 14 residues long.

This sequence joins TRBV29-1 and TRBJ1-1; 8 nucleotides agree with TRBD1. The CDR3 covers 14 residues. J gave up 4 bases and V 7 bases, and 11 bases lay outside the gene matches. Germline V gives CDR1 SQVTM, CDR2 ANQGSEA. CDR3 nucleotide sequence: TGCAGCGCGAGACAGGGGCTTCAAGGCACTGAAGCTTTCTTT. Amino acids: CSARQGLQGTEAFF. The full variable domain, rest sourced from reference TRBV29-1 and TRBJ1-1, is SAVISQKPSRDICQRGTSLTIQCQVDSQVTMMFWYRQQPGQSLTLIATANQGSEATYESGFVIDKFPISRPNLTFSTLTVSNMSPEDSSIYLCSARQGLQGTEAFFGQGTRLTVV.

The table lists this clonotype with a few counts. This rearrangement joins TRBV29-1 to TRBJ2-6; D remains ambiguous. The ends were cut back, 5 bases at V and 0 bases at J, with 11 bases in the middle. Germline loops: CDR1 SQVTM, CDR2 ANQGSEA. This CDR3 comprises 15 residues. The CDR3 region is CSVKLSASGANVLTF. The CDR3 DNA sequence: TGCAGCGTTAAGTTATCAGCCTCTGGGGCCAACGTCCTGACTTTC.

This chain joins TRBV7-3 and TRBJ2-1; 7 bases fit TRBD2. The CDR3 extends over 15 amino acids. With V trimmed by 5 bases and J by 5 bases, 9 bases remained unmatched. Per germline, CDR1 SGHTA and CDR2 FQGTGA. CDR3 coding DNA: TGTGCCAGCAGCACGGGAGGCACCAAGGACAATGAGCAGTTCTTC. This gives the protein CASSTGGTKDNEQFF.

The rearrangement joins TRBV7-3 to TRBJ1-1, with a possible D match to TRBD1 (5 bases). V was clipped by 2 bases and J by 1 base, with 11 bases between them. The germline V gene has CDR1 SGHTA and CDR2 FQGTGA. The CDR3 covers 15 residues. CDR3 region: CASSLYGAGNTEAFF. CDR3 DNA: TGTGCCAGCAGCTTATATGGGGCAGGGAACACTGAAGCTTTCTTT. Filled out from reference TRBV7-3 and TRBJ1-1, the complete variable domain reads GAGVSQTPSNKVTEKGKYVELRCDPISGHTALYWYRQSLGQGPEFLIYFQGTGAADDSGLPNDRFFAVRPEGSVSTLKIQRTERGDSAVYLCASSLYGAGNTEAFFGQGTRLTVV.

At least ten counts were recorded for this clonotype. The CDR3 is CASSLAVGLTDTQYF. The DNA for the CDR3 is TGTGCCAGCAGCTTGGCCGTGGGACTTACAGATACGCAGTATTTT. The rearrangement joins TRBV5-6 to TRBJ2-3; a possible D gene is TRBD2 (6 bases). This CDR3 has 15 residues. Trimming removed 0 bases at V and 3 bases at J, with 11 bases between. Germline V lookup: CDR1 SGHDT, CDR2 YYEEEE.

This clonotype was seen more than once but under ten times. The DNA of the CDR3 is TGTGCCAGGGAGGGGGTAAATCAGCCCCAGCATTTT. This sequence encodes CAREGVNQPQHF. This chain connects TRBV19 to TRBJ1-5, with D perhaps TRBD1 (6 bases). This CDR3 region has 12 residues. V was pared by 9 bases and J by 4 bases, with 10 bases between. CDR1 is LNHDA and CDR2 is SQIVND in the germline V gene (reference sequence).

This clonotype occurred a few times. The chain couples TRBV11-3 to TRBJ2-1, with TRBD2 as a possible D gene (6 bases). Germline CDR1 and CDR2: SGHNT and YENEEA. This CDR3 has 17 residues. V lost 1 base and J lost 6, with 19 bases in between. CDR3 DNA: TGTGCCAGCAGCTTAGGTCACCGGGACTCCTTAACCAATGAGCAGTTCTTC. It is translated as CASSLGHRDSLTNEQFF.

The chain joins TRBV7-2 to TRBJ2-1; D is possibly TRBD2 (6 bases). This CDR3 contains 15 residues. CDR1 is SGHTA and CDR2 is FQGNSA in the germline V gene. V was shortened by 4 bases and J by 2 bases, with 12 bases between the two germline ends. The CDR3 loop reads CASSSRRTTYNEQFF. Here the CDR3 DNA reads TGTGCCAGCAGCTCTAGAAGGACTACCTACAATGAGCAGTTCTTC. The entire variable domain, with the rest obtained from reference TRBV7-2 and TRBJ2-1, is as follows: GAGVSQSPSNKVTEKGKDVELRCDPISGHTALYWYRQSLGQGLEFLIYFQGNSAPDKSGLPSDRFSAERTGGSVSTLTIQRTQQEDSAVYLCASSSRRTTYNEQFFGPGTRLTVL.

This CDR3 reads CASSLGQGAYYGYTF. CDR3 sequence (DNA): TGTGCCAGCAGTCTCGGACAGGGGGCCTACTATGGCTACACCTTC. The chain has TRBV12-3 or TRBV12-4 and TRBJ1-2; TRBD1 aligns across 11 bases. Unmatched junction bases numbered 5, after V lost 5 bases and J lost 3 bases. The length of the CDR3 is 15 residues.

The genes are TRBV29-1 and TRBJ2-1; 10 nucleotides align to TRBD2. Germline loops: CDR1 SQVTM, CDR2 ANQGSEA. The CDR3 contains 16 residues. The V and J ends lost 3 bases and 10 bases, in that order; junction bases with no gene match: 15. CDR3 nucleotide sequence: TGCAGCGTTGAGGCACCGGGACTAGCGAGTCCATGGGAGCAGTTCTTC. It codes for CSVEAPGLASPWEQFF.

This clonotype has just a few counts. The V gene is TRBV9, the J gene TRBJ2-5; D is uncertain. The germline V and J ends were trimmed by 4 bases and 5 bases, with 12 bases remaining between them. Germline V gene sequence: CDR1 SGDLS, CDR2 YYNGEE. The CDR3 length is 13 residues. The CDR3: CASSSHPGETQYF. CDR3 in DNA: TGTGCCAGCAGCTCACACCCCGGGGAGACCCAGTACTTC.

The rearrangement joins TRBV5-5 to TRBJ2-4; D is uncertain. The germline V and J ends were trimmed by 4 bases and 0 bases, with 8 bases remaining between them. CDR1 and CDR2 from the germline V gene are SGHKS and YYEKEE (reference sequence). The CDR3 covers 14 residues. The CDR3 sequence is CASSVYLAKNIQYF. CDR3 coding DNA: TGTGCCAGCAGCGTTTACCTAGCCAAAAACATTCAGTACTTC.

The sample holds a few counts of this clonotype. The rearrangement joins TRBV21-1 to TRBJ2-7; no DNA check was done on the table's D call, TRBD1. TRBV21-1 is a pseudogene. The CDR3 contains 17 residues. The CDR3 nucleotides read TGTGCCAGCAGCAAAGCGGAAAACACAGGGTTGGTCTACGAGCAGTACTTC. This encodes CASSKAENTGLVYEQYF.

This chain connects TRBV5-1 to TRBJ2-2, with D hard to call. Germline CDR1 is SGHRS and CDR2 is YFSETQ. CDR3 length: 14 residues. Trimming left V 7 bases short and J 6 bases short, with 16 bases between. The CDR3 DNA follows: TGCGCCAGCCGCTCTGGACGAGAGGCCGGGGAGCTGTTTTTT. This encodes CASRSGREAGELFF.

This clonotype was found many times. V is TRBV15 and J is TRBJ2-3, with 7 bases aligning to TRBD2. This CDR3 has 15 amino acids. Losses at the gene ends were 5 bases for V and 1 base for J; bases not matched to a gene: 6. Germline lookup yields CDR1 LNHNV and CDR2 YYDKDF (reference sequence). The CDR3, as DNA: TGTGCCACCAGCCCTGGGGCGGGGGGCACAGATACGCAGTATTTT. This translates into CATSPGAGGTDTQYF.

The chain couples TRBV9 to TRBJ1-2, with D unclear. With 0 bases removed from V and 2 bases from J, the gap between germline ends came to 11 bases. There are 15 residues in the CDR3. CDR1 is SGDLS and CDR2 is YYNGEE in the germline V gene. The CDR3 here is CASSVEDRSNYGYTF. In DNA, the CDR3 is TGTGCCAGCAGCGTAGAGGACCGATCCAACTATGGCTACACCTTC.

This clonotype occurred many times. The CDR3 protein is CASSLEAGANVLTF. The CDR3 region has the DNA TGCGCCAGCAGCCTCGAGGCTGGGGCCAACGTCCTGACTTTC. The genes are TRBV4-3 and TRBJ2-6; D gene unclear. Trimming removed 4 bases at V and 2 bases at J, with 6 bases between. Germline-derived CDR1 and CDR2 are LGHNA and YSLEER. This CDR3 spans 14 amino acids.

This chain uses TRBV12-3 or TRBV12-4 with TRBJ1-1; 8 bases agree with TRBD1. This CDR3 is built from 12 residues. The trim removed 7 bases at V and 9 bases at J, leaving 7 bases unmatched. The CDR3 reads CASILGQGKAFF. The CDR3 DNA follows: TGTGCCAGCATTCTCGGACAGGGAAAAGCTTTCTTT.

V and J are TRBV12-3 or TRBV12-4 and TRBJ1-4; D is ambiguous. The V end lost 0 bases, the J end lost 3 bases, and 8 bases lay between the germline ends. The CDR3 length is 15 residues. CDR3 coding DNA: TGTGCCAGCAGTTTAGCGACCCTTCCTAATGAAAAACTGTTTTTT. Its translation: CASSLATLPNEKLFF.

The rearrangement joins TRBV6-1 to TRBJ2-7; D possibly matches TRBD1 or TRBD2 (5 bases each). V lost 6 bases and J 2 bases, leaving 20 bases between the germline ends. This CDR3 is 16 amino acids long. Germline CDR1 is MNHNS and CDR2 is SASEGT. In DNA form, the CDR3 reads TGTGCCAGCAGGGACACGAACTCGGGGTGGGCCTACGAGCAGTACTTC. Residues: CASRDTNSGWAYEQYF.

There are a few counts of this clonotype. The chain recombines TRBV7-3 with TRBJ2-7; D is unresolved. Germline V lookup: CDR1 SGHTA, CDR2 FQGTGA. V lost 5 bases and J lost 1, with 12 bases in between. This CDR3 contains 14 residues. CDR3 sequence: CASSPHYDSYEQYF. CDR3 coding DNA: TGTGCCAGCAGCCCGCATTACGATTCCTACGAGCAGTACTTC.

This clonotype was observed a few times. The J gene is TRBJ1-5, the V gene TRBV12-5; the D gene is possibly TRBD1 (5 bases). V was trimmed by 6 bases and J by 1 base, leaving 10 bases between them. There are 14 residues in the CDR3. In germline, CDR1 is LGHNT, CDR2 FRNRAP. The CDR3 protein is CASGPDTSNQPQHF. Here the CDR3 DNA reads TGTGCTAGTGGGCCGGACACAAGCAATCAGCCCCAGCATTTT.

This clonotype was seen many times. This chain connects TRBV20-1 to TRBJ2-7, with 7 bases aligning to TRBD2. The V segment lost 4 bases and the J segment 4 bases; nucleotides outside the gene matches: 4. The CDR3 consists of 12 residues. The germline V gene has CDR1 DFQATT and CDR2 SNEGSKA (reference sequence). The CDR3 protein is CSATGTNYEQYF. In DNA form, the CDR3 reads TGCAGTGCTACCGGGACTAATTACGAGCAGTACTTC.

This clonotype was detected a few times. The V call is TRBV4-1, the J call TRBJ1-6; weak D call: TRBD1 (6 bases). This CDR3 comprises 17 residues. Trimming cost V 0 bases and J 4 bases, with 13 bases left between them. CDR1 is MGHRA, CDR2 YSYEKL, per germline. In DNA form, the CDR3 reads TGCGCCAGCAGCCAAGATTTAGGGACACCATATAATTCACCCCTCCACTTT. Its translation is CASSQDLGTPYNSPLHF.

This clonotype was observed at least ten times. V is TRBV5-6 and J is TRBJ2-5; D not resolved. Trimming took 0 bases from V and 5 from J, leaving 5 bases between them. Germline CDR1 reads SGHDT; CDR2 reads YYEEEE. CDR3 length equals 12 residues. The CDR3 protein is CASSLEAETQYF. CDR3 sequence (DNA): TGTGCCAGCAGCTTGGAAGCGGAGACCCAGTACTTC.